This TCR beta chain is from a study of blood T cells in healthy people across ages (dated by TCRdb to the mid-2010s). The study in broad terms: In model experiments, template switching captured roughly one uniquely barcoded TCR beta cDNA molecule for every two T cells. The study measured age-related changes in TCR beta repertoire diversity using deep sequencing normalized with unique cDNA molecular identifiers. To avoid experimental bias, donors of different ages were distributed randomly across sequencing lanes. Using the same blood draw, the study looked at two additional independent replicas of 1 million unique cDNA reads for two donors, one aged 18 to 30 and the other aged 80 or older. Donors were grouped into four age groups: young (average approximately 15 years), middle-aged (approximately 41), aged (roughly 62) and long-lived (around 80).

Donors were 35 to 40 systemically healthy Caucasian individuals from Russia aged about 6 to 100 years. Approximately 10 milliliters of peripheral blood were collected from each donor into EDTA-treated Vacutainer tubes. Ficoll-Paque density-gradient centrifugation was used to isolate PBMCs, with at least 6.5 million per sample. Trizol reagent was used to extract total RNA from PBMCs, with at least 5 micrograms per sample. For every donor, an aliquot of PBMCs went through flow cytometry to measure the percentages of naive CD45RAhigh/CD27high T cells. The receptor library was made with 5' RACE. The data were produced on an Illumina HiSeq 2500. A second PCR of about 6 to 11 cycles was performed with a sample-barcoded 5' primer and a J-beta primer mix. Each TCR beta cDNA molecule received a unique molecular identifier from a template-switch 5' adaptor carrying 12 random nucleotides. At least 2.5 million CDR3-containing paired-end reads were obtained from each sample. First-strand cDNA synthesis was performed from all RNA using the Mint cDNA synthesis kit, with priming by a TRBC-specific oligonucleotide. Following uracil-DNA glycosylase treatment, all cDNA underwent a first 18-cycle PCR with the universal primers M1SS and BC2_uni_R. The authors' analysis ran thus. For normalization, 1 million high-quality reads were randomly selected from each sample, with every read carrying a distinct molecular identifier. Reads with shared molecular identifiers were discarded instead of being binned into consensus sequences. MiTCR, set to a Q25 quality threshold and the strictest error-elimination algorithm, was used for CDR3 identification, clonotype clustering and error correction. A nonparametric unseen species model with Euler transformation was used to estimate a lower bound on total TCR beta diversity. TCRdb reworked the public reads: Q25 trimming with fastp, MiXCR clone assembly, productive beta chains retained. Rows with one shared CDR3 protein collapse into an entry with the most common genes and DNA. The V and J calls and clone size are TCRdb's, not the authors'. This sample lists around 1.7 million distinct CDR3 sequences; roughly 27% were detected once. The ten largest clones take up around 7.7% of the sample.

This clonotype was observed many times. Its antigen has not been determined. No much larger clone exists at a distance of one base, and base qualities are not known. The CDR3 spans 12 residues, from the cysteine through the phenylalanine. CDR3 DNA is the only sequence kept; it has 36 bases, read in frame from the first base. The V end gives up 6 bases and the J end 5 bases, leaving 4 bases in the junction not matched to a gene. From the germline V gene, CDR1 is MNHNS and CDR2 is SASEGT. The paper as a whole reports these results and caveats: Estimates of total diversity based on one million sequenced T cells were regarded as lower bounds and as underestimates. A strong correlation was found between observed TCR beta diversity and the percentage of naive T cells measured by flow cytometry. As age increased, observed TCR beta diversity per million T cells dropped in a roughly linear way, and a significant reduction was already evident by age 40. Since profiling was done on bulk unsorted PBMCs, naive and antigen-experienced compartments could not be conclusively compared. Compared with the aged group, the long-lived group had more naive CD4+ T cells, fewer expanded clones and increased TCR diversity, a pattern suggesting age selection. The CMV infection status of donors was not known, potentially confounding age-related changes in expanded clonotypes.

The origin of this receptor is a woman in her twenties or thirties in good health. This chain is built from TRBV6-1 and TRBJ2-7, with 7 middle bases fitting TRBD1. The sample taken for sequencing was blood. The CDR3 region: CASRETGHEQYF. The DNA reads as follows: TGTGCCAGCAGGGAGACAGGGCACGAGCAGTACTTC.